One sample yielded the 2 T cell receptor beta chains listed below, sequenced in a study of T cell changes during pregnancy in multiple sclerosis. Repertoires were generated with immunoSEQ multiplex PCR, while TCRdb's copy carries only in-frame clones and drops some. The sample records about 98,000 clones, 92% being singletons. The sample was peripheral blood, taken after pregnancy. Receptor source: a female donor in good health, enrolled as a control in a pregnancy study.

As DNA, the CDR3 is TGTGCCAGCAGTGAAGGGACTAGCACCGGGGAGCTGTTTTTT. Protein sequence: CASSEGTSTGELFF. V and J are TRBV6-5 and TRBJ2-2; 8 nucleotides match TRBD2. The V gene's germline CDR1 is MNHEY and CDR2 SVGAGI. CDR3 size: 14 residues. With V trimmed by 5 bases and J by 4 bases, 3 bases remained unmatched.

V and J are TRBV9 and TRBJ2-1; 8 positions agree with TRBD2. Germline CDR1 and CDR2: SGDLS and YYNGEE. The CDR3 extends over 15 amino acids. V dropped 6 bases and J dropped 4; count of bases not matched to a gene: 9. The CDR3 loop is CASNWRGELYNEQFF. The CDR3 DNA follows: TGTGCCAGCAACTGGCGGGGGGAACTGTACAATGAGCAGTTCTTC.